This T cell receptor (beta chain) was recovered during a study of CD8 T cells in Susac syndrome. The germline CDR1 and CDR2 sequences are DFQATT and SNEGSKA (reference sequence). The CDR3 has 14 residues. The V and J ends lost 3 bases and 5 bases respectively, with 16 bases between them. With random hexamers, reverse transcription was performed on about 0.45 to 1 ug of RNA. An immunoSEQ multiplex PCR amplified TCR beta CDR3 over 54 Vbeta and 13 Jbeta. Each CDR3 protein is one row after TCRdb ran MiXCR on the immunoSEQ multiplex PCR reads. The table records about 180,000 distinct CDR3 sequences, 94% of them present only once. Study findings and constraints: Where Susac syndrome CD4+ T cell repertoires were concerned, no clonal expansion was evident.

CD8+ and CD4+ T cells from blood underwent TCR beta sequencing, which was carried out in a high-throughput format. The CD8+ and CD4+ T cells were isolated magnetically using a negative isolation approach, whereas the TEMRA cells were enriched by FACS. About this clonotype itself: Antigen specificity is unknown.

Sequencing was carried out using CD4+ T cells from PBMCs. This TCR was recovered from a human donor with Susac syndrome. The chain has TRBV20-1 and TRBJ2-5; D perhaps matches TRBD2 (6 bases). CDR3 in amino acids: CSARGGLKGETQYF. In DNA, the CDR3 is TGCAGTGCTAGGGGAGGACTAAAAGGGGAGACCCAGTACTTC.